Below, one TCR beta chain is given with its context. The antigen is unknown. The data were obtained in a study of cytomegalovirus exposure and HLA in healthy donors. Study at large: Most donors, 70% to 85% of approximately 400 genotyped, fell in the Caucasian-associated ancestry cluster. Findings of the study overall: The study designated 150 or so TCR beta chains cytomegalovirus-associated.

With 60 Vbeta and 13 Jbeta primers, the PCR was carried out. Using immunoSEQ multiplex PCR, the repertoire was profiled, and TCRdb retains in-frame clones only, with some absent. The sample carries tens of thousands of clones, approximately 80% recorded once. V was cut by 0 bases and J by 10 bases, with 13 bases left in between. This CDR3 is built from 15 residues. Germline V gene lookup returns CDR1 LNHNV and CDR2 YYDKDF (reference sequence). The sample comprised PBMCs. The receptor was isolated from a man between 18 and 29 years old in good health and CMV-seronegative. The rearrangement links TRBV15 to TRBJ1-6; D is perhaps TRBD1 (6 bases). CDR3 residues: CATSRDPQGGSPLHF. The CDR3 DNA is TGTGCCACCAGCAGAGATCCACAGGGTGGCTCACCCCTCCACTTT.